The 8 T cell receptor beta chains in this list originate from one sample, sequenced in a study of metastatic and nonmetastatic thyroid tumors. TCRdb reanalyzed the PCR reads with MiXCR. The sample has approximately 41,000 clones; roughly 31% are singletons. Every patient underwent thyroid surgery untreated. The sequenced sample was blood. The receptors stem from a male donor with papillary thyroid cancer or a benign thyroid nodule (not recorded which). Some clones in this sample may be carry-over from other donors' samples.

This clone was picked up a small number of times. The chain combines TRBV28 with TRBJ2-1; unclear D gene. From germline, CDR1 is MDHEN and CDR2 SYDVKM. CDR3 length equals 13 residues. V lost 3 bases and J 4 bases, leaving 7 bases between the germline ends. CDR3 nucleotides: TGTGCCAGCAGTTTTTCTTGGTACAATGAGCAGTTCTTC. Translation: CASSFSWYNEQFF.

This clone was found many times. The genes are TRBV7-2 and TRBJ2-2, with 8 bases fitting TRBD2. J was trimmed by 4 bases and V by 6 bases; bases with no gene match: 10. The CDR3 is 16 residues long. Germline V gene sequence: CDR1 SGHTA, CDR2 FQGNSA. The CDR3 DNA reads TGTGCCAGCAGACCATTAGCGGGGCCAATCACCGGGGAGCTGTTTTTT. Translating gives CASRPLAGPITGELFF.

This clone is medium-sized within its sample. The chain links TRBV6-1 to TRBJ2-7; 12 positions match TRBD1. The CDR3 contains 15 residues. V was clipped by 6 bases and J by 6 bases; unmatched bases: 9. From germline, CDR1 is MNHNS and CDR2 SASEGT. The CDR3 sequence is CASRSGTGGPLEQYF. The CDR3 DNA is TGTGCCAGCAGGTCCGGGACAGGGGGCCCTCTCGAGCAGTACTTC.

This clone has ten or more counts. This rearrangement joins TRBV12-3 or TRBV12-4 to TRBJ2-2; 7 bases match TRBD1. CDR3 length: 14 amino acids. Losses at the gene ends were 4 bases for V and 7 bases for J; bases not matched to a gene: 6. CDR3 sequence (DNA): TGTGCCAGCAGTTGGAGACAGGGTCACGGGGAGCTGTTTTTT. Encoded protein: CASSWRQGHGELFF.

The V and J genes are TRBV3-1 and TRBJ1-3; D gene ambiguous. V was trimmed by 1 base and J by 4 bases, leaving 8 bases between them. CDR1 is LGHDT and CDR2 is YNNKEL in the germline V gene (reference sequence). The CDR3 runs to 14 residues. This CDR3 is CASSQGVVGNTIYF. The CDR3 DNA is TGTGCCAGCAGCCAAGGGGTAGTGGGAAACACCATATATTTT.

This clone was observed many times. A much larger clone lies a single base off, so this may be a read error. Here the CDR3 DNA reads TGTGCCATCCTCGAGGGGAGCACAGATACGCAGTATTTT. It encodes CAILEGSTDTQYF. This chain joins TRBV6-4 and TRBJ2-3; D might be TRBD1 or TRBD2, each matching 5 bases. Germline V lookup: CDR1 MRHNA, CDR2 SNTAGT. Trimming removed 10 bases at V and 0 bases at J, with 11 bases between. The CDR3 length is 13 residues.

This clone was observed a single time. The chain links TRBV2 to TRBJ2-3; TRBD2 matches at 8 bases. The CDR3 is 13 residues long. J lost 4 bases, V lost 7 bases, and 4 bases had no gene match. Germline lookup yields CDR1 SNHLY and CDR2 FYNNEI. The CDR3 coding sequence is TGTGCCAGCATGGCTAGCGGGTCAGATACGCAGTATTTT. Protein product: CASMASGSDTQYF.

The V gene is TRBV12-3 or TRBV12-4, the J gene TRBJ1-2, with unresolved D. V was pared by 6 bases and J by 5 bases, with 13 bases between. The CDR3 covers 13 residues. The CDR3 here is CASSIKTFYGYTF. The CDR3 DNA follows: TGTGCCAGCAGCATAAAGACTTTTTATGGCTACACCTTC.